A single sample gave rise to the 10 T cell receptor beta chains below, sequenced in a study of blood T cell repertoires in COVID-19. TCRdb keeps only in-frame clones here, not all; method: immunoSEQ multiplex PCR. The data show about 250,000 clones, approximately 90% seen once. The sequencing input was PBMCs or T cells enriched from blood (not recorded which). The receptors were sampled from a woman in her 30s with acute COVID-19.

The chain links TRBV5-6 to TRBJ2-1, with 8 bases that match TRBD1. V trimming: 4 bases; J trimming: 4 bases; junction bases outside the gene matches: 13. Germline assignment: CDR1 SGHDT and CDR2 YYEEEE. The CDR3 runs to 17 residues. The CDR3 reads CASSPVISGTGYNEQFF. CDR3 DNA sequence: TGTGCCAGCAGCCCCGTTATTTCCGGGACAGGTTACAATGAGCAGTTCTTC.

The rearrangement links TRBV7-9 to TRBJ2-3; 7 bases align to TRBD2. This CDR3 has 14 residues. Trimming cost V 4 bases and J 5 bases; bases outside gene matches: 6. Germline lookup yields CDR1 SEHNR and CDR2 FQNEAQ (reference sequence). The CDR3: CASSSGLVGDTQYF. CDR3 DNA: TGTGCCAGCAGCTCCGGACTAGTGGGAGATACGCAGTATTTT.

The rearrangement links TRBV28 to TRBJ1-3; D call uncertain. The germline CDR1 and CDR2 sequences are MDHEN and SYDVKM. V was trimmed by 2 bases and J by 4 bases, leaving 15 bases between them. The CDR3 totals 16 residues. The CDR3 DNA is TGTGCCAGCAGTTTAAAAGGAGGCAGGCGCGGAAACACCATATATTTT. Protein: CASSLKGGRRGNTIYF.

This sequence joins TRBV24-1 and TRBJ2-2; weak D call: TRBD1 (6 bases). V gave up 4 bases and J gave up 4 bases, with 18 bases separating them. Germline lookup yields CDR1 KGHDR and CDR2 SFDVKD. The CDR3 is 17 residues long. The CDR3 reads CATSDHPGEVGTGELFF. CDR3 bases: TGTGCCACCAGTGACCATCCAGGGGAAGTTGGCACCGGGGAGCTGTTTTTT.

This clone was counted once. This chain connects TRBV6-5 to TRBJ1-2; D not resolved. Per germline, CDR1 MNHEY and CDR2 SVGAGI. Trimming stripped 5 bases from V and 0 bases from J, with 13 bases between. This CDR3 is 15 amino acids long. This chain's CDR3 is CASSQTRITNYGYTF. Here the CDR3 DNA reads TGTGCCAGCAGTCAGACGCGGATCACTAACTATGGCTACACCTTC.

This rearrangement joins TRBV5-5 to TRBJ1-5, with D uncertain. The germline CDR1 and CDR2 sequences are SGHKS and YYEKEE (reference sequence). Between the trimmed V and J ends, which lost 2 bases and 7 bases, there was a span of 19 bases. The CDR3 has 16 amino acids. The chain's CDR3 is CASSLFVGLGTQPQHF. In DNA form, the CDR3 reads TGTGCCAGCAGCTTATTTGTCGGACTGGGAACGCAGCCCCAGCATTTT.

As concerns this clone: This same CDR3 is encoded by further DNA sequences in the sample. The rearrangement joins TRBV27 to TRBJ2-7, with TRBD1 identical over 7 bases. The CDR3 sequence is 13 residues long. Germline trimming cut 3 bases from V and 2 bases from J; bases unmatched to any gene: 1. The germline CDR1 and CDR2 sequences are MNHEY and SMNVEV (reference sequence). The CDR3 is CASSFQGAYEQYF. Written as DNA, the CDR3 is TGTGCCAGCAGTTTTCAGGGGGCCTACGAGCAGTACTTC.

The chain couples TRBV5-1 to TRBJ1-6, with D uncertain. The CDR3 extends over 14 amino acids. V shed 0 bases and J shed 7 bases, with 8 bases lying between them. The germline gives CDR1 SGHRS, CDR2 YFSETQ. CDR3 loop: CASSLVSENSPLHF. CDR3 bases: TGCGCCAGCAGCTTGGTCTCAGAAAATTCACCCCTCCACTTT.

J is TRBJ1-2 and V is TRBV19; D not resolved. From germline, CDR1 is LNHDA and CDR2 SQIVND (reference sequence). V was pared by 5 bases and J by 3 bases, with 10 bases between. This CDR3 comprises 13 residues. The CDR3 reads CASSVRNDYGYTF. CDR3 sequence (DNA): TGTGCCAGTAGTGTGAGAAATGACTATGGCTACACCTTC. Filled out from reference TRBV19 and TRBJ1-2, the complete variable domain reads DGGITQSPKYLFRKEGQNVTLSCEQNLNHDAMYWYRQDPGQGLRLIYYSQIVNDFQKGDIAEGYSVSREKKESFPLTVTSAQKNPTAFYLCASSVRNDYGYTFGSGTRLTVV.

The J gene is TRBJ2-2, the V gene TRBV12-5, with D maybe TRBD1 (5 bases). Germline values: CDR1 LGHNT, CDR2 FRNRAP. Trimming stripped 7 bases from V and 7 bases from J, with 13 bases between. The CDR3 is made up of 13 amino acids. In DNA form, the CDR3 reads TGTGCTAGTGAAGTATCAGGGAACGGGGAGCTGTTTTTT. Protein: CASEVSGNGELFF.